Sequencing of this TCR beta chain was carried out in a study of blood T cell repertoires in COVID-19. About the research overall: Collection of acute and convalescent COVID-19 samples took place in the United States, Italy and Spain. PBMCs, B-cell-depleted T cells, or T cells provided the cDNA or gDNA that made up the material.

The authors' processing: Reference gene primer amplification in the assay estimated nucleated cell counts. Assay: immunoSEQ multiplex PCR; the TCRdb copy retains only in-frame clones and omits some. That table supplies the V and J calls and clone size; D and trimming were determined from the DNA. Of about 310,000 clones in the sample, about 87% were seen once. Sequencing input: peripheral blood. The sequence came from a man aged 70-80 years with acute or convalescent COVID-19.

The CDR3 spells CASSKLEAVRQPQHF. The CDR3 DNA is TGTGCCAGCAGCAAATTAGAGGCAGTTCGCCAGCCCCAGCATTTT. This rearrangement joins TRBV21-1 to TRBJ1-5. TRBV21-1 is labeled a pseudogene. This CDR3 is built from 15 residues.